This T cell receptor beta chain was observed in a study of CD8 T cells in ankylosing spondylitis. TCRdb reprocessed the 5' RACE reads with MiXCR, giving one entry per CDR3 protein. The data show approximately 540,000 distinct CDR3 sequences, with 12% seen just once and approximately 7% held by the top ten. J lost 7 bases, V lost 1 base, and 9 bases had no gene match. The CDR3 totals 15 residues. CDR1 LGHNA and CDR2 YNFKEQ come from the germline V gene. Comments on this clonotype: Its antigen is not identified.

Study-level findings and limits: What seemed typical of ankylosing spondylitis blood was a TCR beta motif built from about eight highly homologous variants.

This chain uses TRBV4-2 with TRBJ2-5; TRBD2 aligns across 7 bases. The TCR was taken from a male donor with ankylosing spondylitis. Sequenced material: blood, either unsorted or a sorted T cell fraction (not recorded which). CDR3 coding DNA: TGTGCCAGCAGCCAAGGACTGGGGGGGATGGGGACCCAGTACTTC. Translated: CASSQGLGGMGTQYF.